Only a few counts were recorded for the clone carrying this T cell receptor beta chain. Its antigen is currently unknown. The entry originates in a study of response to subunit inactivated influenza vaccine. TCRdb processed the RT-PCR reads anew with MiXCR; each CDR3 protein has one entry. The table lists 500,000 to 600,000 distinct CDR3 sequences, 16% of them singletons. General study points: The authors suggested that every seasonal influenza vaccination recruits few new T cells.

The starting material was CD4+ T cells sorted from PBMCs, obtained approximately 25 months after vaccination. This TCR was sampled from a man aged 45-69 years who received an inactivated influenza vaccine.

CDR3 in amino acids: CASSKTSVSYEQYF. As DNA, the CDR3 is TGTGCCAGCAGCAAGACTAGCGTCTCCTACGAGCAGTACTTC. The V call is TRBV5-6, the J call TRBJ2-7; 8 nucleotides match TRBD2. CDR1 is SGHDT, CDR2 YYEEEE, per germline. With 4 bases clipped from V and 0 bases from J, the junction kept 3 bases outside the gene matches. The CDR3 spans 14 residues.